The clone carrying this T cell receptor (beta chain) showed up many times. Its antigen is not known. CDR1 is LGHNT, CDR2 FRNRAP, per germline. The V and J ends lost 0 bases and 3 bases respectively, with 15 bases between them. The CDR3 runs to 16 residues. TCR beta CDR3 regions were amplified from RNA transcripts. The TCR CDR3 first-round RT-PCR relied on the HTBI primer set. MiXCR was run by TCRdb on the multiplex PCR reads, yielding one entry per CDR3 protein. This table holds approximately 590,000 distinct CDR3 sequences, approximately 14% found once. This sample was included in a study of T cells in Graves' hyperthyroidism and ophthalmopathy. Whole-study results and caveats: Most thyroid clonotypes that were expanded above 0.001 also turned up in blood.

What was sequenced was blood. The chain has TRBV12-5 and TRBJ2-7; D may correspond to TRBD1 or TRBD2 (6 bases each). This TCR was sampled from a woman aged 25-40 years with Graves' hyperthyroidism. CDR3 in DNA: TGTGCTAGTGGTTTGGTACAGGGAGGACCCATCTACGAGCAGTACTTC. Translating gives CASGLVQGGPIYEQYF. Full variable domain (outside the CDR3, taken from reference TRBV12-5 and TRBJ2-7): DARVTQTPRHKVTEMGQEVTMRCQPILGHNTVFWYRQTMMQGLELLAYFRNRAPLDDSGMPKDRFSAEMPDATLATLKIQPSEPRDSAVYFCASGLVQGGPIYEQYFGPGTRLTVT.